One and the same sample provided the 21 T cell receptor beta chains below, sequenced in a study of blood T cell repertoires in COVID-19. Using immunoSEQ multiplex PCR, the repertoire was profiled, and TCRdb retains in-frame clones only, with some absent. The sample carries approximately 240,000 clones, around 82% recorded once. Sequencing input: peripheral blood. Receptors originate from a woman aged 55 to 70 with acute or convalescent COVID-19.

This clone turned up a few times. The V gene is TRBV30, the J gene TRBJ1-1; 8 bases align to TRBD1. The germline CDR1 and CDR2 sequences are GTSNPN and SVGIG (reference sequence). The V and J ends lost 2 bases and 1 base, in that order; junction bases with no gene match: 12. This CDR3 spans 17 amino acids. The CDR3 DNA sequence: TGTGCCTGGAGTCTGGCAGGGGGCAAAAGGGGGAACACTGAAGCTTTCTTT. This encodes CAWSLAGGKRGNTEAFF. The whole variable domain, remainder taken from reference TRBV30 and TRBJ1-1, is SQTIHQWPATLVQPVGSPLSLECTVEGTSNPNLYWYRQAAGRGLQLLFYSVGIGQISSEVPQNLSASRPQDRQFILSSKKLLLSDSGFYLCAWSLAGGKRGNTEAFFGQGTRLTVV.

The chain carries TRBV5-1 and TRBJ2-1; a possible D gene is TRBD1 (7 bases). CDR1 and CDR2 (germline): SGHRS, YFSETQ. The CDR3 totals 15 residues. Trimming took 0 bases from V and 5 from J, leaving 12 bases between them. Here the CDR3 reads CASSLGAGQNNEQFF. CDR3 DNA sequence: TGCGCCAGCAGCTTGGGGGCGGGACAGAACAATGAGCAGTTCTTC.

The J gene is TRBJ1-2, the V gene TRBV5-4; 7 bases fit TRBD1. The CDR3 is 14 residues long. Per germline, CDR1 SGHNT and CDR2 YYREEE (reference sequence). V lost 0 bases, J lost 8 bases, and 7 bases stayed unmatched. In DNA, the CDR3 is TGTGCCAGCAGCTTGGAGGGGACAGAGCAAGGCTACACCTTC. It is translated as CASSLEGTEQGYTF.

This chain joins TRBV7-9 and TRBJ1-3; 8 bases agree with TRBD1. The V gene's germline CDR1 is SEHNR and CDR2 FQNEAQ (reference sequence). V was pared by 5 bases and J by 2 bases, with 2 bases of the junction left unmatched. This CDR3 spans 14 amino acids. For the CDR3, the DNA is TGTGCCAGCAGCGAGACAGGGGCTGGAAACACCATATATTTT. Its translation is CASSETGAGNTIYF.

The J gene is TRBJ2-3, the V gene TRBV9; a weak D match, TRBD2 (6 bases). This CDR3 region has 14 residues. V gave up 3 bases and J gave up 0 bases, with 8 bases separating them. CDR1 is SGDLS and CDR2 is YYNGEE in the germline V gene. CDR3 coding DNA: TGTGCCAGCAGCGGCGGGGTTAGCACAGATACGCAGTATTTT. Translated: CASSGGVSTDTQYF.

V is TRBV19 and J is TRBJ2-7, with 7 bases matching TRBD2. This CDR3 comprises 13 residues. The J segment lost 4 bases and the V segment lost 6 bases, leaving 6 bases of the junction unmatched. The germline gives CDR1 LNHDA, CDR2 SQIVND (reference sequence). CDR3 in DNA: TGTGCCAGTAGGGCAGCGGGGAGTTACGAGCAGTACTTC. The encoded protein is CASRAAGSYEQYF.

The CDR3 nucleotides are TGTGCCTGGAGCGTAGCAGGACAGACTCCCTATGGCTACACCTTC. It codes for CAWSVAGQTPYGYTF. J is TRBJ1-2 and V is TRBV30, with a tentative D call TRBD1 (6 bases). The length of the CDR3 is 15 residues. Germline CDR1 is GTSNPN and CDR2 is SVGIG (reference sequence). The V and J ends lost 3 bases and 4 bases respectively, with 18 bases between them.

The chain has TRBV9 and TRBJ2-2, with TRBD2 matching 11 bases. CDR3 length equals 15 residues. V dropped 4 bases and J dropped 4; count of bases not matched to a gene: 3. The germline CDR1 and CDR2 sequences are SGDLS and YYNGEE. Here the CDR3 reads CASSLAGGRTGELFF. In nucleotides, the CDR3 is TGTGCCAGCAGCTTAGCGGGGGGGCGCACCGGGGAGCTGTTTTTT.

The chain combines TRBV6-4 with TRBJ2-2, with D maybe TRBD1 (6 bases). In germline, CDR1 is MRHNA, CDR2 SNTAGT. CDR3 size: 16 residues. V lost 6 bases and J lost 5, with 19 bases in between. The CDR3 region has the DNA TGTGCCAGCAGGGGAGAAGCAGGGGCATCAACCGGGGAGCTGTTTTTT. Translating it yields CASRGEAGASTGELFF.

Worth noting for this clone: Other DNA sequences in the sample encode the same CDR3. V is TRBV7-2 and J is TRBJ2-5; maybe TRBD1 (5 bases). Trimming left V 1 base short and J 2 bases short, with 5 bases between. Germline values: CDR1 SGHTA, CDR2 FQGNSA. The length of the CDR3 is 13 residues. CDR3 residues: CASSLDRQETQYF. CDR3 DNA sequence: TGTGCCAGCAGCTTAGACAGGCAAGAGACCCAGTACTTC.

J is TRBJ2-3 and V is TRBV12-3 or TRBV12-4, with 9 bases fitting TRBD2. This CDR3 has 12 amino acids. Unmatched junction bases numbered 4, after V lost 6 bases and J lost 9 bases. This CDR3 is CASSPGTSTQYF. In DNA, the CDR3 is TGTGCCAGCAGCCCCGGGACTAGCACGCAGTATTTT.

CDR3 DNA sequence: TGTGCCAGCAGCTGGGGGACAGGGGGAACCTACGAGCAGTACTTC. The encoded protein is CASSWGTGGTYEQYF. The chain combines TRBV13 with TRBJ2-7; 11 bases agree with TRBD1. Trimming took 4 bases from V and 2 from J; bases not matched to a gene: 4. The CDR3 is 15 residues long. Germline assignment: CDR1 PRHDT and CDR2 FYEKMQ (reference sequence).

The count of this clone is one. The chain combines TRBV5-4 with TRBJ2-5; 7 nucleotides match TRBD1. There are 16 residues in the CDR3. The V segment lost 4 bases and the J segment 3 bases; nucleotides outside the gene matches: 12. Germline CDR1 is SGHNT and CDR2 is YYREEE (reference sequence). The CDR3 DNA sequence: TGTGCCAGCAGCCCCTATAGCAGGGACAGAAAAGAGACCCAGTACTTC. It codes for CASSPYSRDRKETQYF.

The chain recombines TRBV6-1 with TRBJ1-2, with D maybe TRBD1 (5 bases). V lost 0 bases and J lost 3, with 5 bases in between. The CDR3 is 13 amino acids. CDR1 and CDR2 (germline): MNHNS, SASEGT. The CDR3 sequence: CASSEAGDYGYTF. The DNA for the CDR3 is TGTGCCAGCAGTGAAGCAGGGGACTATGGCTACACCTTC.

This clone was counted once. CDR3 nucleotides: TGTGCCAGTAGTCTCTCCGGGACAGCTGAAGCTTTCTTT. It encodes CASSLSGTAEAFF. The rearrangement uses TRBV19 and TRBJ1-1, with 7 bases fitting TRBD1. Germline values: CDR1 LNHDA, CDR2 SQIVND (reference sequence). This CDR3 is 13 amino acids long. V was clipped by 5 bases and J by 6 bases; unmatched bases: 6.

The chain couples TRBV7-9 to TRBJ1-4, with a possible D match to TRBD1 (6 bases). Germline-derived CDR1 and CDR2 are SEHNR and FQNEAQ (reference sequence). CDR3 size: 15 residues. The germline V and J ends were trimmed by 0 bases and 8 bases, with 13 bases remaining between them. CDR3 coding DNA: TGTGCCAGCAGCTTAGCAGGGGGATTTAGCGAAAAACTGTTTTTT. This gives the protein CASSLAGGFSEKLFF.

The V gene is TRBV6-1, the J gene TRBJ1-5; no reliable D call. The ends were cut back, 0 bases at V and 9 bases at J, with 9 bases in the middle. Germline V CDR1 and CDR2: MNHNS, SASEGT. The CDR3 covers 13 residues. The CDR3 is CASSEATYGPQHF. CDR3 DNA: TGTGCCAGCAGTGAAGCCACCTATGGGCCCCAGCATTTT.

The gene calls are TRBV5-4 and TRBJ2-5, with D unresolved. Germline V gene sequence: CDR1 SGHNT, CDR2 YYREEE (reference sequence). V was clipped by 2 bases and J by 5 bases, with 10 bases between them. CDR3 size: 13 residues. CDR3 region: CASSLWASETQYF. Here the CDR3 DNA reads TGTGCCAGCAGCTTATGGGCCAGTGAGACCCAGTACTTC.

The V call is TRBV4-2, the J call TRBJ1-1; D call uncertain. The germline gives CDR1 LGHNA, CDR2 YNFKEQ. Trimming removed 1 base at V and 0 bases at J, with 6 bases between. The CDR3 is 14 amino acids. CDR3 residues: CASSQGVLNTEAFF. The CDR3 bases are TGTGCCAGCAGCCAAGGAGTATTGAACACTGAAGCTTTCTTT.

This clone has a single count. The rearrangement uses TRBV5-4 and TRBJ2-5, with a weak D call TRBD2 (6 bases). CDR1 is SGHNT and CDR2 is YYREEE in the germline V gene (reference sequence). The CDR3 is 15 residues long. The V end lost 4 bases, the J end lost 4 bases, and 17 bases lay between the germline ends. CDR3 loop: CASSPHARGAETQYF. The CDR3 nucleotides read TGTGCCAGCAGCCCCCACGCGCGGGGAGCAGAGACCCAGTACTTC. Drawing the rest from reference TRBV5-4 and TRBJ2-5, the complete variable domain is ETGVTQSPTHLIKTRGQQVTLRCSSQSGHNTVSWYQQALGQGPQFIFQYYREEENGRGNFPPRFSGLQFPNYSSELNVNALELDDSALYLCASSPHARGAETQYFGPGTRLLVL.

V usage is TRBV4-3 and J usage is TRBJ1-1; D call uncertain. The CDR3 has 14 residues. V gave up 4 bases and J gave up 3 bases, with 12 bases separating them. CDR1 LGHNA and CDR2 YSLEER come from the germline V gene. The CDR3 DNA reads as TGCGCCAGCAGCCCGGGGAGGTGGGACACTGAAGCTTTCTTT. As protein: CASSPGRWDTEAFF.